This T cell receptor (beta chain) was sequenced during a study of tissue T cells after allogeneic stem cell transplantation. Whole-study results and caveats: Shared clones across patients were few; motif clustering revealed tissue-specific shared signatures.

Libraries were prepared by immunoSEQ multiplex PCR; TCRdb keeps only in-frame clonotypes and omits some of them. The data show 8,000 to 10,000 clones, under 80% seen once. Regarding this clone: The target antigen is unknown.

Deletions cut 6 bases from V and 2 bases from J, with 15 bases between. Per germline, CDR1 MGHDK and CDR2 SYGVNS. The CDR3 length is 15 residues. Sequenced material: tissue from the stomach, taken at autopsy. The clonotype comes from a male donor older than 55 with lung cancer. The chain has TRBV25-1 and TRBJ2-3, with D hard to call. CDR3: CASSRESGYTDTQYF. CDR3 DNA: TGTGCCAGCAGCCGAGAGTCCGGCTACACAGATACGCAGTATTTT.